Below, 9 T cell receptor beta chains from the same sample are listed, as sequenced in a study of glioma-infiltrating T cells after dendritic cell vaccination. Profiled with immunoSEQ multiplex PCR; TCRdb holds only in-frame clones, not every one. The sample shows 40,000 to 60,000 clones, less than 90% of them seen only once. Sequences were derived from blood, sampled before dendritic cell vaccination. The receptors derive from a human donor with glioblastoma.

In this sample, this clone turned up once. V is TRBV2 and J is TRBJ1-1, with a possible D match to TRBD1 (5 bases). Trimming stripped 1 base from V and 6 bases from J, with 12 bases between. Germline lookup yields CDR1 SNHLY and CDR2 FYNNEI. CDR3 length: 14 amino acids. The CDR3 nucleotides are TGTGCCAGCAGTGAAGACAGGTATCAAGCTGAAGCTTTCTTT. Amino acids: CASSEDRYQAEAFF.

V and J are TRBV15 and TRBJ2-1; 9 bases match TRBD2. The germline V gene encodes CDR1 LNHNV and CDR2 YYDKDF (reference sequence). The V segment lost 1 base and the J segment 10 bases; nucleotides outside the gene matches: 8. This CDR3 contains 15 residues. The CDR3 DNA follows: TGTGCCACCAGCAGAGGGGGTAGCGGGAGCTGGGAGCAGTTCTTC. It codes for CATSRGGSGSWEQFF.

This clone was seen a handful of times. The chain employs TRBV5-4 and TRBJ1-3, with a weak D call TRBD1 (6 bases). The CDR3 totals 15 residues. Trimming left V 4 bases short and J 3 bases short, with 14 bases between. Germline-derived CDR1 and CDR2 are SGHNT and YYREEE (reference sequence). The CDR3 DNA sequence: TGTGCCAGCAGCACCTGGACAGATAGTGGAAACACCATATATTTT. Amino acids: CASSTWTDSGNTIYF.

V is TRBV6-5 and J is TRBJ1-2; 9 bases are a match to TRBD1. CDR1 MNHEY and CDR2 SVGAGI come from the germline V gene. V gave up 2 bases and J gave up 4 bases; unmatched junction bases: 8. The CDR3 runs to 16 residues. The CDR3: CASSYIRTGGSYGYTF. CDR3 bases: TGTGCCAGCAGTTACATACGTACAGGGGGCAGCTATGGCTACACCTTC.

The rearrangement links TRBV4-2 to TRBJ2-5; D possibly corresponds to TRBD2 (7 bases). The germline V and J ends were trimmed by 1 base and 4 bases, with 16 bases remaining between them. Germline CDR1 and CDR2: LGHNA and YNFKEQ. The CDR3 is made up of 16 amino acids. This CDR3 is CASSQGGGWEGETQYF. The CDR3 DNA reads as TGTGCCAGCAGCCAAGGAGGGGGGTGGGAGGGAGAGACCCAGTACTTC.

The chain uses TRBV4-2 and TRBJ2-2, with TRBD1 matching 10 bases. The length of the CDR3 is 16 residues. J lost 2 bases, V lost 2 bases, and 2 bases had no gene match. Germline V gene data show CDR1 as LGHNA and CDR2 as YNFKEQ. CDR3 protein: CASSQRDRGNTGELFF. CDR3 sequence (DNA): TGTGCCAGCAGCCAACGGGACAGGGGAAACACCGGGGAGCTGTTTTTT.

The chain uses TRBV4-1 and TRBJ1-5, with D possibly matching TRBD1 (5 bases). The CDR3 sequence is 18 residues long. V lost 0 bases and J lost 3, with 18 bases in between. Per germline, CDR1 MGHRA and CDR2 YSYEKL. CDR3 amino acids: CASSQDGAFRGPNQPQHF. The CDR3 bases are TGCGCCAGCAGCCAAGATGGGGCCTTTAGGGGTCCCAATCAGCCCCAGCATTTT.

The chain employs TRBV19 and TRBJ1-5; TRBD1 matches at 10 bases. The V gene's germline CDR1 is LNHDA and CDR2 SQIVND (reference sequence). CDR3 length: 17 residues. The V gene end was trimmed by 7 bases and the J gene end by 5 bases; junction bases not matched to a gene: 14. CDR3 protein: CASTLRTGGYYDQPQHF. In DNA form, the CDR3 reads TGTGCCAGTACTCTCCGGACAGGGGGTTACTATGATCAGCCCCAGCATTTT.

The rearrangement links TRBV5-8 to TRBJ1-1; tentatively, D is TRBD1 (5 bases). Germline V gene sequence: CDR1 SGHTS, CDR2 YDEGEE. The CDR3 is made up of 10 amino acids. The CDR3 DNA reads TGTGCTAACAGGATCACTGAAGCTTTCTTT. Translated: CANRITEAFF.